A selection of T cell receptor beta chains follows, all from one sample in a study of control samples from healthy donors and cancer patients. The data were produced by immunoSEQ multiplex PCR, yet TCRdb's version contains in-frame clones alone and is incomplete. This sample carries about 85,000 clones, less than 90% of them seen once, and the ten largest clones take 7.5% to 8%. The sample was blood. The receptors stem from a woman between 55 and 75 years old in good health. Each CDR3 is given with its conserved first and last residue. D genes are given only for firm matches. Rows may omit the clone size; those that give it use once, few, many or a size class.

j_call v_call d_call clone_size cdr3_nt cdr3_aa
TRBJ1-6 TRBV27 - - TGTGCCAGCACCAAATCCAGGCACCAGATCACTAATAATTCACCCCTCCACTTT CASTKSRHQITNNSPLHF
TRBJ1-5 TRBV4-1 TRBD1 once TGCGCCAGCAGCCAAGATCTAAGGACAGGGTCGCTCAATCAGCCCCAGCATTTT CASSQDLRTGSLNQPQHF
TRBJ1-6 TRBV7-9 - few TGTGCCAGCAGCTTAGGAGGGGGGGCAGGGTCACCCCTCCACTTT CASSLGGGAGSPLHF
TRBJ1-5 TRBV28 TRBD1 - TGTGCCAGCAATCGACAGGGGAGCAATCAGCCCCAGCATTTT CASNRQGSNQPQHF
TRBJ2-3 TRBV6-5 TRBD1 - TGTGCCAGCAGCCCCGACAGGGGGTCGCCAGATACGCAGTATTTT CASSPDRGSPDTQYF
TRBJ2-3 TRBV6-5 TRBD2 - TGTGCCAGCAGTTACTCGGCTAGCGGGAGAGATACGCAGTATTTT CASSYSASGRDTQYF
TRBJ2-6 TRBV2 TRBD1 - TGTGCCAGCAGTTTGACAGGGGGCGCTGGGGCCAACGTCCTGACTTTC CASSLTGGAGANVLTF
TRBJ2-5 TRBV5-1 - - TGCGCCAGCAGCCTAGGGACTCCTCAAGAGACCCAGTACTTC CASSLGTPQETQYF
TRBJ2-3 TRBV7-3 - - TGTGCCAGCAGCTTAGAGCGGGGCACAGATACGCAGTATTTT CASSLERGTDTQYF
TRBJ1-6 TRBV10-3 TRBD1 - TGTGCCACCGGGACAGGGGTCAGGTCACCCCTCCACTTT CATGTGVRSPLHF
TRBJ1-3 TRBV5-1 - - TGCGCCAGCAGCTTGACAGGGCCCTCTGGAAACACCATATATTTT CASSLTGPSGNTIYF
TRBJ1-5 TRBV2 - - TGTGCCAGCAGTGTCTGGGTTGATCAGCCCCAGCATTTT CASSVWVDQPQHF
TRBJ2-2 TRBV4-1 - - TGCGCCAGCAGCCAAGAAGGTCAGACGAACACCGGGGAGCTGTTTTTT CASSQEGQTNTGELFF
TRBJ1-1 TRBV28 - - TGTGCCAGCAGAGGGGACCCAAGGGGCACTGAAGCTTTCTTT CASRGDPRGTEAFF
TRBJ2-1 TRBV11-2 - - TGTGCCAGCACCCCGGGACGGAACTACAATGAGCAGTTCTTC CASTPGRNYNEQFF
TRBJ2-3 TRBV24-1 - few TGTGCCACCAGCCGTGCCGGGGCAGATACGCAGTATTTT CATSRAGADTQYF
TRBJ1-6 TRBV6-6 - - TGTGCCAGCAGTTCAGTCCGGCCTTCACCCCTCCACTTT CASSSVRPSPLHF
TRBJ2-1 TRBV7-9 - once TGTGCCAGCAGCTTCTGGGGATTGAGCAATGAGCAGTTCTTC CASSFWGLSNEQFF
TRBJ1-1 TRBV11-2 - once TGTGCCAGCAGCTTAGTGGGGAAAGGCACTGAAGCTTTCTTT CASSLVGKGTEAFF
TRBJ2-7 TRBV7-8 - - TGTGCCAGCAGCGTAACGCTATCCCGGGTCTACGAGCAGTACTTC CASSVTLSRVYEQYF
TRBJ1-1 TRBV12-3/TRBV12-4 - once TGTGCCAGCAGTTTTTGGGGCGACACTGAAGCTTTCTTT CASSFWGDTEAFF
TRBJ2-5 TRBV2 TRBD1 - TGTGCCAGCAGCCCTGGACAGGGGAGACGAGAGACCCAGTACTTC CASSPGQGRRETQYF
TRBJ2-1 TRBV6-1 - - TGTGCCAGCAGTGAAATCTGGGGGGCCTACAATGAGCAGTTCTTC CASSEIWGAYNEQFF
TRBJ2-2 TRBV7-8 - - TGTGCCAGCAGCGGAAGGGCCGGCGGACAGCACGGGGAGCTGTTTTTT CASSGRAGGQHGELFF
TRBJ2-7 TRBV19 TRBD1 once TGTGCCAGTAGCCCCAGGACAGGGGGCAACGAGCAGTACTTC CASSPRTGGNEQYF
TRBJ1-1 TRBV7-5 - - TGTGCCAGAAGCTTAGTGGGACAGGATAACACTGAAGCTTTCTTT CARSLVGQDNTEAFF
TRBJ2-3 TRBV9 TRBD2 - TGTGCCAGCAGCGTAGGTTTGGGACTAGCGGGAACTATTAGCACAGATACGCAGTATTTT CASSVGLGLAGTISTDTQYF
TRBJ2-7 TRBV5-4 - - TGTGCCAGCAGCATCAGCGGAGGCCCCTACGAGCAGTACTTC CASSISGGPYEQYF
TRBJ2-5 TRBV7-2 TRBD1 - TGTGCCAGCAGCTACAATGTAGGGGGCCGGGAGACCCAGTACTTC CASSYNVGGRETQYF
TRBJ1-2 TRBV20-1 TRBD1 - TGCAGTGCTACTGGGACAGCGAGCTACACCTTC CSATGTASYTF
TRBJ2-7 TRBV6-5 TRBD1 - TGTGCCAGCAGACGGGGGACAGGGGCCCTGGCGCAGTACTTC CASRRGTGALAQYF
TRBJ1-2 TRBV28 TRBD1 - TGTGCCAGCAGTACTACAGGGGAGGCGAATGGCTACACCTTC CASSTTGEANGYTF
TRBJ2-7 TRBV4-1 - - TGCGCCAGCAGCCATAGGGGGGGGGACTACGAGCAGTACTTC CASSHRGGDYEQYF
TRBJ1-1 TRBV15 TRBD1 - TGTGCCACCAGTAGACAGGGTAACACTGAAGCTTTCTTT CATSRQGNTEAFF
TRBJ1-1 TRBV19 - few TGTGCCAGTAGTATACTGGTGGGGTGGGCGGTTTCTGAAGCTTTCTTT CASSILVGWAVSEAFF
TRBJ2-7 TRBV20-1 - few TGCAGTGCGAGTGACACGGGCAGCTCCTACGAGCAGTACTTC CSASDTGSSYEQYF
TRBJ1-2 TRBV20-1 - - TGCAGTGCCTTTTTGGGTGGCTACACCTTC CSAFLGGYTF
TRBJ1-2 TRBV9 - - TGTGCCAGCACCCCCGGTGGGGCAGGAGGCTACACCTTC CASTPGGAGGYTF
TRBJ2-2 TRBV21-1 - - TGTGCCAGCAGGGGCGCAGGGTTAGGGAACACCGAGGAGCTGTTTTTT CASRGAGLGNTEELFF
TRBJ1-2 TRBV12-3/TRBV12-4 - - TGTGCCAGCAGCCGGGGACTGACCTATGGCTACACCTTC CASSRGLTYGYTF
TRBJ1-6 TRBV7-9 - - TGTGCCAGCAGCTTAGGGCAGCCCAATTCACCCCTCCACTTT CASSLGQPNSPLHF
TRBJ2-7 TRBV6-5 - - TGTGCCAGCAAAAGGGCGACATACTCCTACGAGCAGTACTTC CASKRATYSYEQYF
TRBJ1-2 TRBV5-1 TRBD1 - TGCGCCAGCAGCTTGGGTGGGACAGGGGATGGCTACACCTTC CASSLGGTGDGYTF
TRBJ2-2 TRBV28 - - TGTGCCAGCAGCAAGTTGTGGGGGCGTGGCCCCGGGGAGCTGTTTTTT CASSKLWGRGPGELFF
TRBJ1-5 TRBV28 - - TGTGCCAGCAGATTTGGGGCAGGGGGCAATCAGCCCCAGCATTTT CASRFGAGGNQPQHF
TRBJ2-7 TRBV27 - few TGTGCCAGCAGTATTGGGTCTGGGGCCTCCTACGAGCAGTACTTC CASSIGSGASYEQYF
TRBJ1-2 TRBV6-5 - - TGTGCCAGCTCACTCGGAGGGCTTGGCTATGGCTACACCTTC CASSLGGLGYGYTF